This T cell receptor (beta chain) was sequenced for a study of T cells in localized non-small cell lung cancer. Clones were read by immunoSEQ multiplex PCR, and TCRdb kept only the in-frame ones, dropping some. The table has 2,000 to 2,500 clones, about a quarter seen once. This clone was found a few times. Germline lookup yields CDR1 MNHGY and CDR2 SAAAGT. Between the trimmed V and J ends, which lost 6 bases and 4 bases, there was a span of 15 bases. CDR3 length: 14 amino acids. The receptor's source is a woman aged 40 to 75 with stage II squamous cell lung carcinoma. The V and J genes are TRBV6-8 and TRBJ1-1; D may be TRBD1 (6 bases). The specimen comprised lung tumor tissue, sampled before any cancer treatment. In DNA, the CDR3 is TGTGCCAGCAGAGCTACTACCAGGGGCACTGAAGCTTTCTTT. Translation: CASRATTRGTEAFF.